Below, 6 T cell receptor beta chains from the same sample are listed, as sequenced in a study of T cells in Graves' hyperthyroidism and ophthalmopathy. There were TCR beta CDR3 regions amplified from RNA transcripts. Primed by the HTBI set, a first-round RT-PCR was run on the TCR CDR3. A single record per CDR3 protein comes from TCRdb applying MiXCR to the multiplex PCR reads. The table includes some 580,000 distinct CDR3 sequences, 16% detected once. The specimen was blood. Source of these receptors: a woman in her thirties or forties with Graves' ophthalmopathy.

This clonotype appeared many times. The V and J genes are TRBV12-3 or TRBV12-4 and TRBJ2-7; D remains ambiguous. V lost 5 bases, J lost 3 bases, and 14 bases lay in between. The CDR3 is 14 residues long. CDR3 loop: CASSTTGFRYEQYF. The CDR3 nucleotides are TGTGCCAGCAGTACAACCGGGTTTCGCTACGAGCAGTACTTC.

This clonotype has only a few counts. The chain has TRBV7-8 and TRBJ1-5; 7 bases map to TRBD1. CDR1 and CDR2 from the germline V gene are SGHVS and FQNEAQ. The trim removed 4 bases at V and 2 bases at J, leaving 8 bases unmatched. This CDR3 contains 16 residues. CDR3: CASSYSRGSGNQPQHF. The CDR3 DNA reads as TGTGCCAGCAGCTACTCCAGGGGGTCAGGCAATCAGCCCCAGCATTTT.

This clonotype is a singleton in its sample. The chain employs TRBV2 and TRBJ1-1; 11 bases are shared with TRBD1. There are 19 residues in the CDR3. The junction had 20 bases not matched to a gene; V was cut back by 6 bases and J by 5 bases. The germline gives CDR1 SNHLY, CDR2 FYNNEI. The CDR3 sequence: CASSTLSLGQGALGTEAFF. CDR3 DNA sequence: TGTGCCAGCAGCACGCTAAGTTTAGGACAGGGGGCGCTGGGGACTGAAGCTTTCTTT.

The chain uses TRBV5-6 and TRBJ1-4; D is perhaps TRBD1 (6 bases). This CDR3 spans 14 amino acids. The germline CDR1 and CDR2 sequences are SGHDT and YYEEEE. Trimming cost V 6 bases and J 6 bases, with 15 bases left between them. The CDR3 region has the DNA TGTGCCAGCACATCACGGGGGGCAGATGAAAAACTGTTTTTT. This translates into CASTSRGADEKLFF.

This clonotype has just a few counts. The CDR3 here is CASAGSQVAGADTQYF. The DNA of the CDR3 is TGTGCCAGCGCAGGCTCTCAGGTGGCGGGAGCGGATACGCAGTATTTT. The rearrangement uses TRBV6-1 and TRBJ2-3, with 7 bases fitting TRBD2. V lost 8 bases to trimming and J lost 6 bases; unmatched junction nucleotides: 17. Germline V gene data show CDR1 as MNHNS and CDR2 as SASEGT. The length of the CDR3 is 16 residues.

This rearrangement joins TRBV18 to TRBJ2-4; no definite D call. CDR1 and CDR2 (germline): KGHSH, LQKENI. This CDR3 region has 14 residues. Trimming removed 6 bases from V and 1 base from J, with 10 bases in between. DNA of the CDR3: TGTGCCAGCTCTTCCACCCCCGCCAAAAACATTCAGTACTTC. Its translation: CASSSTPAKNIQYF.